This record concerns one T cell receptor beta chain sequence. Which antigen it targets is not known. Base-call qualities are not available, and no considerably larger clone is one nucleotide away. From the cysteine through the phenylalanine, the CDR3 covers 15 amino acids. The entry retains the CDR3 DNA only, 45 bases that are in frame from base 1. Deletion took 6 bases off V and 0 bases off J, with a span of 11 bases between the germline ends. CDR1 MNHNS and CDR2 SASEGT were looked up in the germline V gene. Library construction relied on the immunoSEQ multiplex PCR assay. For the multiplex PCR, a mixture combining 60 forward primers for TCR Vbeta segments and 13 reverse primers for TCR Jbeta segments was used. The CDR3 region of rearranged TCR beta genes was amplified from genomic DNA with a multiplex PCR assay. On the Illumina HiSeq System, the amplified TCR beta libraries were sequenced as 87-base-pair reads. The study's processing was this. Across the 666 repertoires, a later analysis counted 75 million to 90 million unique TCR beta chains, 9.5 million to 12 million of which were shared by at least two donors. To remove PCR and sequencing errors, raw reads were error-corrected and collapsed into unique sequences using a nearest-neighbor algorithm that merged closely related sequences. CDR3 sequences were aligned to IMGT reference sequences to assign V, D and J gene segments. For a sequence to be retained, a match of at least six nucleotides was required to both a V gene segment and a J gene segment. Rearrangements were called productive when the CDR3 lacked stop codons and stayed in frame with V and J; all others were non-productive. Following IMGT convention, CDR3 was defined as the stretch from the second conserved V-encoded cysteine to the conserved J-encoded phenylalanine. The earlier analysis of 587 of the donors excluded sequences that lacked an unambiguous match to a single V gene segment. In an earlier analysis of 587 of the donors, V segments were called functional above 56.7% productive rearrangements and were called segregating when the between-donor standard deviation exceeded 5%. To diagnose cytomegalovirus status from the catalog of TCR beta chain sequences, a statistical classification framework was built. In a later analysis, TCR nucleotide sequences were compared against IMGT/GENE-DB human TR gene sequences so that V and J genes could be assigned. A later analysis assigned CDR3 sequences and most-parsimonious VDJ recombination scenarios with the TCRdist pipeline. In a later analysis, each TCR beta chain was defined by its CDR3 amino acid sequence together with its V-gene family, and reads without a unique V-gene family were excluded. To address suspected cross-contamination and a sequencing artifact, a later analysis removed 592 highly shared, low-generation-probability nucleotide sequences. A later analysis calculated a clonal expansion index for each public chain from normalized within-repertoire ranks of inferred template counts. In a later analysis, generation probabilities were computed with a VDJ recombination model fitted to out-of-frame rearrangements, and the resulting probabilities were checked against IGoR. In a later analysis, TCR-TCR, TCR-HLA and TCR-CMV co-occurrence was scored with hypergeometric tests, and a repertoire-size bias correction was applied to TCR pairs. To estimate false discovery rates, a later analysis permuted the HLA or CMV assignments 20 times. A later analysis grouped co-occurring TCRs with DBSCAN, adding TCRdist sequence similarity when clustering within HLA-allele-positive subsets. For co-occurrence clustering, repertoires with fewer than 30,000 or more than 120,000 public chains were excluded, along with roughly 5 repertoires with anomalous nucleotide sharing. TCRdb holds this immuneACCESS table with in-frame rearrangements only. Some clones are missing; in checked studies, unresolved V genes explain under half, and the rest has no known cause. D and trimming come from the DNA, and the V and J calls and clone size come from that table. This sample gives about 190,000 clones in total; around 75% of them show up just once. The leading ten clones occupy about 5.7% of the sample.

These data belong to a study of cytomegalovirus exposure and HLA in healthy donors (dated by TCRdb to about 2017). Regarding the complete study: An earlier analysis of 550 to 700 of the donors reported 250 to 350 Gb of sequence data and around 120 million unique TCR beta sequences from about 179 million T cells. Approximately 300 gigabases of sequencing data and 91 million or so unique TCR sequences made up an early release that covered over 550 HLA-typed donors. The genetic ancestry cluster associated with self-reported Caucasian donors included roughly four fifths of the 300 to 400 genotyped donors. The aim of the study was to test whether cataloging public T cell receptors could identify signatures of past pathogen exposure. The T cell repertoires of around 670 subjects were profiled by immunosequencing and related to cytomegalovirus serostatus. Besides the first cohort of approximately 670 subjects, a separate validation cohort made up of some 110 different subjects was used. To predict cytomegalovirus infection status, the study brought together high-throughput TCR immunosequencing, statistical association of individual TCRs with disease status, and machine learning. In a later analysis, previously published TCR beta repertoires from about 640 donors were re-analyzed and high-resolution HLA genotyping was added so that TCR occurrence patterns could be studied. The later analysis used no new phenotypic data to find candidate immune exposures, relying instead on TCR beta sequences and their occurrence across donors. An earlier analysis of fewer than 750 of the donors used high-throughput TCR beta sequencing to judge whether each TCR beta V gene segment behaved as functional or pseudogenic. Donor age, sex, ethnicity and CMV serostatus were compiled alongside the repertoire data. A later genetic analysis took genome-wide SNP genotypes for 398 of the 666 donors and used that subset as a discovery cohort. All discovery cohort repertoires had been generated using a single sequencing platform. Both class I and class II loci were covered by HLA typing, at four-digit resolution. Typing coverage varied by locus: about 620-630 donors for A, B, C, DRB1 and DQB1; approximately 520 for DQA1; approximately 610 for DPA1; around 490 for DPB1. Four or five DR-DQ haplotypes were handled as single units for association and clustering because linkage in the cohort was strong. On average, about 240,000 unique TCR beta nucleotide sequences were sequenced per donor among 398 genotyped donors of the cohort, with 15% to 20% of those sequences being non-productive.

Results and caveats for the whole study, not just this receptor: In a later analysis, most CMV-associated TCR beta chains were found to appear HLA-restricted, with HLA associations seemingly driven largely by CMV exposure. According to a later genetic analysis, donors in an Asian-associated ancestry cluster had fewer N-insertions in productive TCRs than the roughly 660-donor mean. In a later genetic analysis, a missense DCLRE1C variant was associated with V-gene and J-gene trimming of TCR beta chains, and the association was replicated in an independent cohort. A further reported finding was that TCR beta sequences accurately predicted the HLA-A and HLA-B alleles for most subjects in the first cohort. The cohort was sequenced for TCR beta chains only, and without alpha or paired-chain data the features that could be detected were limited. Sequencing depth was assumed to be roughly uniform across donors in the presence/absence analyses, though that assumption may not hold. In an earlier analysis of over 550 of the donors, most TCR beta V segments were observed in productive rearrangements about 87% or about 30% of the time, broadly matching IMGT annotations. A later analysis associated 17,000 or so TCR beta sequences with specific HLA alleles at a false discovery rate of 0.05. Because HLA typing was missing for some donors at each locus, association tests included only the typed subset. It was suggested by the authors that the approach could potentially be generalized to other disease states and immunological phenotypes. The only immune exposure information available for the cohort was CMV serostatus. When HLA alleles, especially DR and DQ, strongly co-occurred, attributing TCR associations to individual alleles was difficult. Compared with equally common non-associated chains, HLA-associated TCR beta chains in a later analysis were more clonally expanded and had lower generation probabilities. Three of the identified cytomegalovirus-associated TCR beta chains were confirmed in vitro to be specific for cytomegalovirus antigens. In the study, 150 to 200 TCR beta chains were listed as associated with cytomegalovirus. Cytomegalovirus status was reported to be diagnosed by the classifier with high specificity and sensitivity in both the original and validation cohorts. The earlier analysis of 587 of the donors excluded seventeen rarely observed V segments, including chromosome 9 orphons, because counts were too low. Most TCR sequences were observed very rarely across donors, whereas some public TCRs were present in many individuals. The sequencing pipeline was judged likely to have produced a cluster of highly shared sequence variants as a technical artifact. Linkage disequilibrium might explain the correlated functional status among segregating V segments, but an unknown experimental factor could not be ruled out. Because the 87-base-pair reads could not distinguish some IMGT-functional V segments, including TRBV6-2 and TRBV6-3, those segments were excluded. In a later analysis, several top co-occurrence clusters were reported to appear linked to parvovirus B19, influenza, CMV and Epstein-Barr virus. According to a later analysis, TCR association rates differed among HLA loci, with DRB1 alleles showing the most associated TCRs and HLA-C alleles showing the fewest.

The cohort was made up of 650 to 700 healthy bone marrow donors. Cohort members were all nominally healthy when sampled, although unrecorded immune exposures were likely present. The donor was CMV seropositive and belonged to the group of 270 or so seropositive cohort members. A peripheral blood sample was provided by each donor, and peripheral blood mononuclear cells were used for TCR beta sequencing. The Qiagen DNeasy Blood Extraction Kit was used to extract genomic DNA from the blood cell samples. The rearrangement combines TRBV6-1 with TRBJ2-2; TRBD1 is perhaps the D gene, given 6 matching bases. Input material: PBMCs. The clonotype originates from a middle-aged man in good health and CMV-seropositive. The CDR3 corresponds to CASRAGESNTGELFF. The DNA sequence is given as TGTGCCAGCAGGGCAGGGGAGTCGAACACCGGGGAGCTGTTTTTT.